The 13 T cell receptor beta chains in this list originate from one sample, sequenced in a study of naive and memory T cell subsets. Four PCR rounds used nested alpha and beta constant region primers plus the SP2 primer. TCRdb analysed the UMI-ligation and nested PCR reads with MiXCR anew, one entry per CDR3 protein. The sample gives more than 20,000 distinct CDR3 sequences, 6% of which show up once; around 6.5% is in the top ten. Treatment denoted: skin biopsy from PPD injection site in Mantoux-positive individual. A UMI-containing oligonucleotide was joined by 3' ligation to the TCR cDNA template. Here the sequenced sample was skin, taken from a tuberculin skin test site. These receptors were collected from an adult in good health.

This clonotype has ten or more counts. The rearrangement links TRBV6-2 or TRBV6-3 to TRBJ2-6; no reliable D call. The CDR3 is 16 amino acids. V lost 2 bases to trimming and J lost 2 bases, with 10 bases between them. Germline-derived CDR1 and CDR2 are MNHEY and SVGEGT. The CDR3 DNA reads as TGTGCCAGCAGTTACCCCCCAAGTGCTGGGGCCAACGTCCTGACTTTC. This sequence encodes CASSYPPSAGANVLTF.

This clonotype was counted a few times. This chain links TRBV18 with TRBJ2-2; D call uncertain. This CDR3 is built from 12 residues. Trimming removed 4 bases at V and 6 bases at J, with 6 bases between. Germline V CDR1 and CDR2: KGHSH, LQKENI. CDR3 residues: CASSQNSGELFF. In DNA form, the CDR3 reads TGTGCCAGCTCACAGAATTCCGGGGAGCTGTTTTTT.

This sequence joins TRBV30 and TRBJ2-2, with D possibly matching TRBD1 (6 bases). The CDR3 sequence is 15 residues long. V lost 0 bases and J 4 bases, leaving 12 bases between the germline ends. Germline V gives CDR1 GTSNPN, CDR2 SVGIG (reference sequence). The CDR3 region is CAWSVLGAGTGELFF. As DNA, the CDR3 is TGTGCCTGGAGTGTACTGGGGGCGGGCACCGGGGAGCTGTTTTTT.

This clonotype came up many times. This chain links TRBV20-1 with TRBJ2-2; D possibly corresponds to TRBD1 (5 bases). This CDR3 has 14 residues. Germline V gives CDR1 DFQATT, CDR2 SNEGSKA (reference sequence). V gave up 5 bases and J gave up 5 bases, with 15 bases separating them. DNA of the CDR3: TGCAGTGCTGAAAGGGGCATAAGGACCGGGGAGCTGTTTTTT. Protein sequence: CSAERGIRTGELFF.

This chain uses TRBV11-2 with TRBJ1-2; tentative D call: TRBD1 (5 bases). This CDR3 region has 13 residues. The V and J ends lost 5 bases and 3 bases respectively, with 10 bases between them. The germline V gene has CDR1 SGHAT and CDR2 FQNNGV. The CDR3 region is CASSRGTDYGYTF. CDR3 nucleotides: TGTGCCAGCAGCCGAGGGACGGACTATGGCTACACCTTC.

The chain links TRBV18 to TRBJ2-1; 7 nucleotides match TRBD2. This CDR3 contains 15 residues. The J segment lost 10 bases and the V segment lost 1 base, leaving 10 bases of the junction unmatched. The V gene's germline CDR1 is KGHSH and CDR2 LQKENI. The CDR3, as DNA: TGTGCCAGCTCACCACGCCTAGCGGAAATAGGGGAGCAGTTCTTC. Translation gives CASSPRLAEIGEQFF.

This clonotype has a handful of counts. The chain uses TRBV20-1 and TRBJ1-1, with TRBD1 as a possible D gene (5 bases). Germline values: CDR1 DFQATT, CDR2 SNEGSKA (reference sequence). The CDR3 sequence is 13 residues long. The V and J ends lost 3 bases and 0 bases respectively, with 8 bases between them. The CDR3 DNA follows: TGCAGTGCTAGGCCAGGGATGAACACTGAAGCTTTCTTT. It translates to CSARPGMNTEAFF.

This clonotype was picked up a small number of times. J is TRBJ2-2 and V is TRBV20-1, with D uncertain. Looked up from germline, CDR1 is DFQATT and CDR2 is SNEGSKA (reference sequence). Trimming stripped 1 base from V and 1 base from J, with 10 bases between. The CDR3 length is 15 residues. CDR3 region: CSARAGGRNTGELFF. CDR3 bases: TGCAGTGCTAGAGCGGGTGGTCGGAACACCGGGGAGCTGTTTTTT.

The chain combines TRBV29-1 with TRBJ2-1; D remains unclear. Trimming removed 7 bases from V and 0 bases from J, with 7 bases in between. The V gene's germline CDR1 is SQVTM and CDR2 ANQGSEA. The CDR3 is 12 amino acids. The CDR3 nucleotides read TGCAGCGCGAAAACCTCCTACAATGAGCAGTTCTTC. This translates into CSAKTSYNEQFF.

This clonotype was detected many times. This chain joins TRBV19 and TRBJ1-5, with no clear D. Per germline, CDR1 LNHDA and CDR2 SQIVND (reference sequence). This CDR3 region has 13 residues. The V gene lost 3 bases and the J gene lost 7 bases, with 10 bases spanning the gap. The CDR3 region has the DNA TGTGCCAGTAGTATCGGGGTGCAGCAGCCCCAGCATTTT. It is translated as CASSIGVQQPQHF.

This clonotype came up many times. The chain links TRBV6-6 to TRBJ2-7; D remains ambiguous. Trimming cost V 6 bases and J 4 bases, with 13 bases left between them. CDR1 and CDR2 from the germline V gene are MNHNY and SVGAGI (reference sequence). The CDR3 sequence is 13 residues long. CDR3 loop: CASRDHYGYEQYF. The CDR3 nucleotides are TGTGCCAGCAGGGACCACTATGGGTACGAGCAGTACTTC.

This clonotype was seen many times. This chain uses TRBV7-3 with TRBJ2-1, with 7 nucleotides matching TRBD2. The CDR3 extends over 14 amino acids. Trimming removed 4 bases from V and 8 bases from J; junction bases left unmatched: 8. Germline CDR1 is SGHTA and CDR2 is FQGTGA. The CDR3 spells CASSSSGGRDEQFF. CDR3 nucleotides: TGTGCCAGCAGCTCCTCGGGGGGTAGGGATGAGCAGTTCTTC.

This clonotype occurred a few times. The CDR3 DNA reads as TGTGCTAGTGGTGGAACAGGGGGACCCCAAGAGACCCAGTACTTC. This gives the protein CASGGTGGPQETQYF. The V and J genes are TRBV12-5 and TRBJ2-5, with TRBD1 identical over 8 bases. The CDR3 has 15 residues. The V segment lost 5 bases and the J segment 1 base; nucleotides outside the gene matches: 6. Germline V CDR1 and CDR2: LGHNT, FRNRAP. Looking up the rest from reference TRBV12-5 and TRBJ2-5 gives the full variable domain: DARVTQTPRHKVTEMGQEVTMRCQPILGHNTVFWYRQTMMQGLELLAYFRNRAPLDDSGMPKDRFSAEMPDATLATLKIQPSEPRDSAVYFCASGGTGGPQETQYFGPGTRLLVL.